The clone carrying this T cell receptor (beta chain) was found many times. This sample is drawn from a study of T cells in Graves' hyperthyroidism and ophthalmopathy. Germline-derived CDR1 and CDR2 are GTSNPN and SVGIG (reference sequence). Trimming removed 5 bases from V and 5 bases from J, with 15 bases in between. CDR3 length: 13 residues. Researchers amplified the TCR beta CDR3 regions from RNA transcripts. HTBI primers were employed in a first-round RT-PCR of the TCR CDR3. TCRdb reprocessed the multiplex PCR reads via MiXCR and lists one record per CDR3 protein. The sample records 600,000 to 650,000 distinct CDR3 sequences, roughly 15% being singletons.

The sample consisted of blood. The source is a woman aged 25 to 45 with Graves' hyperthyroidism. The chain has TRBV30 and TRBJ2-5; perhaps TRBD2 as D (5 bases). CDR3 coding DNA: TGTGCCTGGGATTTAAGGAGGACGGAGACCCAGTACTTC. Protein product: CAWDLRRTETQYF.